The 26 T cell receptor beta chains below were found in one sample sequenced in a study of T cell responses to AZD1222 COVID-19 vaccine. Sequenced by immunoSEQ multiplex PCR; TCRdb stores in-frame clones only, minus some. The sample records 200,000 or so clones, about 93% being singletons. Material: peripheral blood, obtained on day 0 of MenACWY control vaccination. The receptors derive from an adult in good health.

The CDR3 sequence is CASSLTTRSNQPQHF. CDR3 DNA sequence: TGTGCCAGCAGCTTGACTACCAGGAGCAATCAGCCCCAGCATTTT. This chain links TRBV5-6 with TRBJ1-5; D call uncertain. The CDR3 has 15 residues. Per germline, CDR1 SGHDT and CDR2 YYEEEE. V shed 1 base and J shed 1 base, with 9 bases lying between them.

In this sample, this clone turned up once. This chain uses TRBV7-2 with TRBJ2-7; the match to TRBD2 covers 8 bases. Germline-derived CDR1 and CDR2 are SGHTA and FQGNSA. J was trimmed by 5 bases and V by 2 bases; bases with no gene match: 5. CDR3 length: 14 residues. The CDR3, as DNA: TGTGCCAGCAGCTTAAGGCGGGGGGACAACGAGCAGTACTTC. Encoded protein: CASSLRRGDNEQYF.

This sequence joins TRBV5-1 and TRBJ1-4; the match to TRBD1 covers 7 bases. Trimming removed 2 bases from V and 6 bases from J; junction bases left unmatched: 10. CDR1 is SGHRS and CDR2 is YFSETQ in the germline V gene. This CDR3 is built from 16 residues. The CDR3, as DNA: TGCGCCAGCAGCTTAGGAGGGGGCGGCGCGTATGAAAAACTGTTTTTT. This translates into CASSLGGGGAYEKLFF.

This chain links TRBV18 with TRBJ1-4; a weak D match, TRBD1 (5 bases). Germline CDR1 KGHSH, CDR2 LQKENI. V lost 3 bases, J lost 3 bases, and 14 bases lay in between. This CDR3 has 16 residues. The CDR3 protein is CASSPYQAGANEKLFF. The CDR3 DNA is TGTGCCAGCTCACCCTACCAGGCGGGGGCTAATGAAAAACTGTTTTTT.

The chain carries TRBV2 and TRBJ2-5, with D perhaps TRBD1 (6 bases). V dropped 5 bases and J dropped 3 bases, with 19 bases sitting between them. The CDR3 covers 16 residues. Germline V gene data show CDR1 as SNHLY and CDR2 as FYNNEI. The CDR3: CASSPDRFTFKETQYF. Written as DNA, the CDR3 is TGTGCCAGCAGTCCCGACAGGTTCACATTCAAAGAGACCCAGTACTTC.

The gene calls are TRBV7-2 and TRBJ1-1; D call uncertain. The germline V gene encodes CDR1 SGHTA and CDR2 FQGNSA. Trimming pared 1 base from V and 0 bases from J, leaving 9 bases between. The CDR3 sequence is 15 residues long. The CDR3 nucleotides read TGTGCCAGCAGCTTAGTAGCGGGGATGAACACTGAAGCTTTCTTT. Translated: CASSLVAGMNTEAFF.

The chain uses TRBV25-1 and TRBJ1-5, with a possible D match to TRBD1 (6 bases). This CDR3 spans 15 amino acids. V lost 6 bases and J lost 3, with 15 bases in between. From germline, CDR1 is MGHDK and CDR2 SYGVNS. The CDR3 region has the DNA TGTGCCAGCAGCGCGGCAGGGGCATACAATCAGCCCCAGCATTTT. It codes for CASSAAGAYNQPQHF.

The genes are TRBV7-2 and TRBJ1-4; D remains unclear. V gave up 5 bases and J gave up 4 bases, with 14 bases separating them. Germline CDR1 reads SGHTA; CDR2 reads FQGNSA. The CDR3 totals 15 residues. This CDR3 reads CASSPPLGRNEKLFF. For the CDR3, the DNA is TGTGCCAGCAGCCCCCCCCTAGGCCGTAATGAAAAACTGTTTTTT.

In DNA form, the CDR3 reads TGCGCCAGCAGCTTGGGGGTCAGAGCGAGCACAGATACGCAGTATTTT. As protein: CASSLGVRASTDTQYF. This sequence joins TRBV5-1 and TRBJ2-3; D is uncertain. CDR3 size: 16 residues. From germline, CDR1 is SGHRS and CDR2 YFSETQ. V lost 0 bases, J lost 0 bases, and 11 bases lay in between.

The chain is built from TRBV24-1 and TRBJ2-1; no reliable D call. The CDR3 length is 14 residues. CDR1 and CDR2 from the germline V gene are KGHDR and SFDVKD. The ends were cut back, 3 bases at V and 1 base at J, with 6 bases in the middle. The chain's CDR3 is CATSDIGSYNEQFF. The DNA of the CDR3 is TGTGCCACCAGTGATATAGGTTCCTACAATGAGCAGTTCTTC.

The chain carries TRBV6-6 and TRBJ2-3; 11 positions match TRBD2. The CDR3 contains 16 residues. V shed 7 bases, J shed 3 bases, and the junction held 9 bases outside the gene matches. Germline V gives CDR1 MNHNY, CDR2 SVGAGI (reference sequence). The CDR3 nucleotides read TGTGCCAGCACCCCCGGGCTAGCGGGGGGAACAGATACGCAGTATTTT. Translated: CASTPGLAGGTDTQYF.

The V and J genes are TRBV7-9 and TRBJ1-6; D gene unclear. Germline assignment: CDR1 SEHNR and CDR2 FQNEAQ (reference sequence). The ends were cut back, 1 base at V and 6 bases at J, with 10 bases in the middle. The CDR3 contains 15 residues. CDR3 nucleotide sequence: TGTGCCAGCAGCTTAGTTGCAGGTTCTAATTCACCCCTCCACTTT. It encodes CASSLVAGSNSPLHF.

The count of this clone is one. Other DNA sequences in this sample translate to the same CDR3. The genes are TRBV9 and TRBJ2-7; D gene uncertain. V lost 2 bases to trimming and J lost 7 bases, with 16 bases between them. The germline CDR1 and CDR2 sequences are SGDLS and YYNGEE. The CDR3 is 14 residues long. CDR3 protein: CASSVGVGIEEQYF. Written as DNA, the CDR3 is TGTGCCAGCAGCGTTGGGGTGGGAATCGAGGAGCAGTACTTC. The whole variable domain, filled in from reference TRBV9 and TRBJ2-7, reads DSGVTQTPKHLITATGQRVTLRCSPRSGDLSVYWYQQSLDQGLQFLIQYYNGEERAKGNILERFSAQQFPDLHSELNLSSLELGDSALYFCASSVGVGIEEQYFGPGTRLTVT.

The CDR3 here is CASSLVRGWQETQYF. The CDR3 region has the DNA TGTGCCAGCAGCTTAGTCAGGGGTTGGCAAGAGACCCAGTACTTC. This chain joins TRBV7-2 and TRBJ2-5; D is possibly TRBD1 (6 bases). CDR1 and CDR2 from the germline V gene are SGHTA and FQGNSA. Trimming stripped 1 base from V and 2 bases from J, with 11 bases between. This CDR3 has 15 amino acids.

This rearrangement joins TRBV29-1 to TRBJ1-1, with D unresolved. Per the germline V gene, CDR1 is SQVTM and CDR2 is ANQGSEA. The ends were cut back, 5 bases at V and 3 bases at J, with 13 bases in the middle. CDR3 length: 13 amino acids. The CDR3 DNA follows: TGCAGCGTTCGGGCAGCCTGGGACACTGAAGCTTTCTTT. Amino acids: CSVRAAWDTEAFF.

About this clone itself: Other DNA variants within this sample encode the same CDR3. The chain combines TRBV28 with TRBJ1-2; a possible D gene is TRBD1 (5 bases). Germline V lookup: CDR1 MDHEN, CDR2 SYDVKM. V was cut by 1 base and J by 5 bases, with 5 bases left in between. The CDR3 spans 12 residues. In DNA, the CDR3 is TGTGCCAGCAGTTTATCAGGGTATGGCTACACCTTC. Protein: CASSLSGYGYTF.

The chain carries TRBV7-9 and TRBJ1-6; D ambiguous. V lost 3 bases and J lost 9, with 9 bases in between. CDR1 and CDR2 (germline): SEHNR, FQNEAQ (reference sequence). CDR3 size: 13 residues. CDR3 sequence: CASSFEPSSPLHF. In DNA, the CDR3 is TGTGCCAGCAGCTTCGAACCAAGTTCACCCCTCCACTTT.

V and J are TRBV15 and TRBJ1-4; no firm D call. The CDR3 loop spans 12 amino acids. Deletions cut 5 bases from V and 7 bases from J, with 8 bases between. The V gene's germline CDR1 is LNHNV and CDR2 YYDKDF (reference sequence). CDR3 in DNA: TGTGCCACCAGCCTCCTTGGTGAAAAACTGTTTTTT. It is translated as CATSLLGEKLFF. The full variable domain, completed using reference TRBV15 and TRBJ1-4, is DAMVIQNPRYQVTQFGKPVTLSCSQTLNHNVMYWYQQKSSQAPKLLFHYYDKDFNNEADTPDNFQSRRPNTSFCFLDIRSPGLGDTAMYLCATSLLGEKLFFGSGTQLSVL.

The gene calls are TRBV7-8 and TRBJ1-4; TRBD1 might be the D (6 bases). There are 16 residues in the CDR3. From germline, CDR1 is SGHVS and CDR2 FQNEAQ. V lost 5 bases to trimming and J lost 4 bases, with 17 bases between them. Written as DNA, the CDR3 is TGTGCCAGCAGCCACCGGAGGGGACAACTTAATGAAAAACTGTTTTTT. Protein: CASSHRRGQLNEKLFF.

This clone appeared a single time. The chain has TRBV12-2 and TRBJ2-6; TRBD1 is the table's D call and was not checked against the DNA. TRBV12-2 represents a pseudogene. The CDR3 is 17 amino acids. CDR3 in DNA: TGTGCAAGTCGCTTTACCGACAGAGGCTCTGGGGCCAACGTCCTGACTTTC. Translating gives CASRFTDRGSGANVLTF.

This chain connects TRBV7-9 to TRBJ2-2; weak D call: TRBD1 (6 bases). The V and J ends lost 1 base and 4 bases respectively, with 10 bases between them. CDR3 length: 15 amino acids. Per germline, CDR1 SEHNR and CDR2 FQNEAQ (reference sequence). The CDR3 spells CASSLGTAPTGELFF. CDR3 in DNA: TGTGCCAGCAGCTTAGGGACAGCTCCCACCGGGGAGCTGTTTTTT.

The CDR3: CAWAGVAGFKSETQYF. CDR3 sequence (DNA): TGTGCCTGGGCTGGGGTTGCGGGGTTCAAATCGGAGACCCAGTACTTC. V gene TRBV30 combines with J gene TRBJ2-5; D is perhaps TRBD2 (6 bases). CDR3 length: 16 residues. Germline CDR1 and CDR2: GTSNPN and SVGIG (reference sequence). V was pared by 5 bases and J by 5 bases, with 24 bases between.

V is TRBV3-1 (or the pseudogene TRBV3-2) and J is TRBJ1-6; D unclear. CDR1 LGHDT and CDR2 YNNKEL come from the germline V gene (reference sequence). The CDR3 is 14 amino acids. V lost 3 bases and J lost 4, with 7 bases in between. For the CDR3, the DNA is TGTGCCAGCAGCCAGGGCCCGTATAATTCACCCCTCCACTTT. Its translation is CASSQGPYNSPLHF.

The rearrangement joins TRBV15 to TRBJ1-2; D not certain. V was shortened by 0 bases and J by 2 bases, with 10 bases between the two germline ends. This CDR3 is built from 15 residues. CDR1 LNHNV and CDR2 YYDKDF come from the germline V gene (reference sequence). The CDR3 sequence: CATSRDRTENYGYTF. In nucleotides, the CDR3 is TGTGCCACCAGCAGAGATAGAACGGAGAACTATGGCTACACCTTC. Filled out from reference TRBV15 and TRBJ1-2, the complete variable domain reads DAMVIQNPRYQVTQFGKPVTLSCSQTLNHNVMYWYQQKSSQAPKLLFHYYDKDFNNEADTPDNFQSRRPNTSFCFLDIRSPGLGDTAMYLCATSRDRTENYGYTFGSGTRLTVV.

This chain joins TRBV30 and TRBJ1-2; possible D gene TRBD1, 6 bases. The CDR3 spans 12 residues. The V and J ends lost 2 bases and 13 bases respectively, with 17 bases between them. Germline lookup yields CDR1 GTSNPN and CDR2 SVGIG (reference sequence). CDR3 loop: CAWSRQGISITF. CDR3 in DNA: TGTGCCTGGAGTAGGCAGGGGATCAGTATCACCTTC.

The rearrangement links TRBV24-1 to TRBJ1-1, with D perhaps matching TRBD1 (5 bases). The length of the CDR3 is 17 residues. The ends were cut back, 3 bases at V and 0 bases at J, with 16 bases in the middle. CDR1 and CDR2 from the germline V gene are KGHDR and SFDVKD. Here the CDR3 reads CATSDPGTATMNTEAFF. In DNA, the CDR3 is TGTGCCACCAGTGATCCCGGGACTGCCACAATGAACACTGAAGCTTTCTTT.